The sequence of this T cell receptor beta chain was determined in a study of T cell repertoires in aging, cancer and after chemotherapy (dated by TCRdb to between 2017 and 2020). About the investigation overall: Donors spanned six age groups from 30 or younger to 70 or older, with at least three individuals per group. To look at immunoaging and at how T cells reconstitute after chemotherapy, the study profiled TCR beta repertoires in peripheral blood from both healthy donors and cancer patients. TCR repertoires from healthy donor controls were recorded over periods of several months to years and showed clear clonal overlap between repeated samplings. Alongside fewer than 100 healthy donors serving as a reference group, the cohort included some 210 cancer patients, of whom 90 to 94 had hematological cancers and 120 to 130 had solid cancers. The complete dataset included some 9 million TCR reads.

The full study reports these points: In healthy donors, the drop in TCR diversity with age came mainly from a loss of richness, whereas in cancer patients a loss of evenness also played a part. In both cancer cohorts, median generation probability rose over the chemotherapy interval, which suggests that the repertoire was reconstituted through rebound thymic output. Compared with age-matched healthy donors, untreated patients with hematological or solid cancers had significantly lower TCR diversity and higher clonality in blood. According to the authors, the repertoire data do not permit conclusions about immunological memory after chemotherapy.

Using a mixed TRB-A/B primer pool, multiplex touch-down PCR amplified rearranged TRB sequences covering the V, D and J segments. Two consecutive PCR reactions with Phusion HS II polymerase added Illumina adapters and sample indices to the amplicons. After gel purification with the NucleoSpin Gel and PCR Clean-up kit, the amplicons were checked using Qubit and an Agilent 2100 Bioanalyzer. Libraries were sequenced on an Illumina MiSeq using 600-cycle, single-indexed, paired-end runs. As for how the authors treated the data: MiXCR versions 2.12 and 3.0.5 were used to process the TRB sequences. A clone was defined as each unique CDR3 nucleotide sequence, and only productive sequences supported by at least two reads were kept. The repertoire metrics were Shannon diversity, evenness, clonality (calculated as one minus evenness), and diversity profiles parameterized by alpha from 0 to 5. Generation probabilities of clones in paired pre- and post-chemotherapy samples were computed with the IGoR algorithm. The public reads were reprocessed in TCRdb via fastp at Q25 and MiXCR, keeping in-frame beta chains. Entries that share a CDR3 protein sequence are merged under the most common genes and DNA. TCRdb's processing, not the authors' own work, is the source of the V and J calls. Here the sample has approximately 9,300 distinct CDR3 sequences; approximately 37% occur a single time. Approximately 1.8% of the sample lies in the top ten.

There are 18 amino acids in the CDR3, from cysteine to phenylalanine inclusive. Only CDR3 DNA is held: 54 bases, read in frame from base 1. CDR1 and CDR2, per the germline V gene, are SQVTM and ANQGSEA. Between the V and J ends, shortened by 4 bases and 0 bases respectively, the junction contains 24 bases. Genomic DNA extracted from peripheral blood, rather than sorted cells or RNA, was used as the source for amplification of TCR beta rearrangements. This clonotype is categorized as large (0.1 to 1%). The clone's antigen remains unknown. Per-nucleotide qualities are absent, and no much larger clonotype sits a single base away.

The receptor comes from a human donor in good health. Sequenced: blood. The receptor chain draws on TRBV29-1 and TRBJ1-1; a weak D assignment points to TRBD1 (5 bases agree). The sequence in DNA is TGCAGCGTTGTAGGGCAGGGACTGAGACCAATAATGAACACTGAAGCTTTCTTT. Its translation reads: CSVVGQGLRPIMNTEAFF.